The 13 T cell receptor beta chains in this list originate from one sample, sequenced in a study of shared clonotypes between healthy human individuals. The table came from immunoSEQ multiplex PCR; TCRdb's copy has only in-frame clones and leaves some out. Of roughly 2.5 million clones in the sample, over 85% were seen once. Sample: naive CD4+ T cells sorted from blood. Subset specified: CD45RA+ positively selected. The receptors stem from a man aged 18 to 29 in good health.

The V call is TRBV28, the J call TRBJ1-2, with D maybe TRBD1 (5 bases). This CDR3 region has 15 residues. Germline-derived CDR1 and CDR2 are MDHEN and SYDVKM. The ends were cut back, 6 bases at V and 5 bases at J, with 19 bases in the middle. The CDR3 DNA follows: TGTGCCAGCAGCCCAGTGGGGGGAAGCGTGTATGGCTACACCTTC. Translated, it gives CASSPVGGSVYGYTF.

In DNA form, the CDR3 reads TGTGCCAGTATCGGCCAGGGGAACGGCTACACCTTC. This gives the protein CASIGQGNGYTF. The V and J genes are TRBV19 and TRBJ1-2; D is perhaps TRBD1 (6 bases). With 7 bases removed from V and 8 bases from J, the gap between germline ends came to 14 bases. The CDR3 extends over 12 amino acids. Germline V CDR1 and CDR2: LNHDA, SQIVND (reference sequence). The variable domain in full, with the rest retrieved from reference TRBV19 and TRBJ1-2, is DGGITQSPKYLFRKEGQNVTLSCEQNLNHDAMYWYRQDPGQGLRLIYYSQIVNDFQKGDIAEGYSVSREKKESFPLTVTSAQKNPTAFYLCASIGQGNGYTFGSGTRLTVV.

This clone has a single count. The chain carries TRBV29-1 and TRBJ1-5; TRBD1 matches at 7 bases. The CDR3 runs 14 residues. V shed 6 bases, J shed 0 bases, and the junction held 5 bases outside the gene matches. From germline, CDR1 is SQVTM and CDR2 ANQGSEA. CDR3 amino acids: CSVATGYSNQPQHF. CDR3 DNA: TGCAGCGTGGCGACAGGGTATAGCAATCAGCCCCAGCATTTT.

The V gene is TRBV5-4, the J gene TRBJ2-3, with 10 bases aligning to TRBD2. The CDR3 consists of 15 residues. Germline trimming cut 1 base from V and 5 bases from J; bases unmatched to any gene: 4. Germline assignment: CDR1 SGHNT and CDR2 YYREEE (reference sequence). CDR3 loop: CASSLTSGNGDTQYF. Here the CDR3 DNA reads TGTGCCAGCAGCTTGACTAGCGGGAATGGAGATACGCAGTATTTT.

The chain couples TRBV19 to TRBJ2-1; weak D call: TRBD2 (6 bases). V was cut by 10 bases and J by 0 bases, with 16 bases left in between. This CDR3 contains 15 residues. Germline loops: CDR1 LNHDA, CDR2 SQIVND (reference sequence). The CDR3 DNA is TGTGCCACCGAACGCTTCGGGGGCTCCTACAATGAGCAGTTCTTC. Translated, it gives CATERFGGSYNEQFF. The full variable domain, with the rest looked up from reference TRBV19 and TRBJ2-1, is DGGITQSPKYLFRKEGQNVTLSCEQNLNHDAMYWYRQDPGQGLRLIYYSQIVNDFQKGDIAEGYSVSREKKESFPLTVTSAQKNPTAFYLCATERFGGSYNEQFFGPGTRLTVL.

The genes are TRBV19 and TRBJ2-3, with TRBD1 identical over 8 bases. There are 14 residues in the CDR3. Germline V lookup: CDR1 LNHDA, CDR2 SQIVND (reference sequence). J was trimmed by 2 bases and V by 5 bases; bases with no gene match: 3. The CDR3 region is CASSGQGFTDTQYF. The DNA for the CDR3 is TGTGCCAGTAGTGGACAGGGTTTCACAGATACGCAGTATTTT.

This clone was detected a few times. The chain uses TRBV11-2 and TRBJ1-1; D is unclear. Trimming cost V 0 bases and J 8 bases, with 7 bases left between them. From germline, CDR1 is SGHAT and CDR2 FQNNGV. This CDR3 is built from 12 residues. CDR3 nucleotides: TGTGCCAGCAGCTTAGACAGCGCCGAAGCTTTCTTT. This codes for CASSLDSAEAFF.

This chain links TRBV6-4 with TRBJ2-2; D call uncertain. The CDR3 contains 17 residues. Deletions cut 0 bases from V and 5 bases from J, with 16 bases between. The germline V gene has CDR1 MRHNA and CDR2 SNTAGT. CDR3 coding DNA: TGTGCCAGCAGTGACTCTTTGGGTCCGTGGGGAACCGGGGAGCTGTTTTTT. This translates into CASSDSLGPWGTGELFF.

Turning to this clone: This same CDR3 is encoded by further DNA sequences in the sample. The chain links TRBV5-1 to TRBJ2-3; 11 nucleotides line up with TRBD2. V trimming: 4 bases; J trimming: 2 bases; junction bases outside the gene matches: 6. The CDR3 spans 16 residues. Looked up from germline, CDR1 is SGHRS and CDR2 is YFSETQ. The CDR3 loop reads CASSRGTSGNTDTQYF. DNA of the CDR3: TGCGCCAGCAGCCGTGGGACTAGCGGAAACACAGATACGCAGTATTTT.

V and J are TRBV10-1 and TRBJ2-7; D ambiguous. CDR3 size: 13 residues. The V gene's germline CDR1 is WNHNN and CDR2 SYGVQD (reference sequence). Trimming left V 2 bases short and J 2 bases short, with 7 bases between. CDR3 protein: CASSEGGPYEQYF. CDR3 DNA: TGCGCCAGCAGTGAGGGCGGACCCTACGAGCAGTACTTC.

This clone was detected only once. The chain employs TRBV11-2 and TRBJ1-1, with D perhaps matching TRBD1 (5 bases). The V gene lost 0 bases and the J gene lost 11 bases, with 10 bases spanning the gap. This CDR3 region has 12 residues. Germline V gene sequence: CDR1 SGHAT, CDR2 FQNNGV. Written as DNA, the CDR3 is TGTGCCAGCAGCTTAGATAGAGGGACGGCTTTCTTT. Translation: CASSLDRGTAFF.

Notes on this clone: Other DNA sequences in the same sample also yield this CDR3. V gene TRBV25-1 combines with J gene TRBJ1-5; 9 bases agree with TRBD1. Losses at the gene ends were 6 bases for V and 3 bases for J; bases not matched to a gene: 3. This CDR3 contains 14 residues. CDR1 is MGHDK, CDR2 SYGVNS, per germline. This chain's CDR3 is CASRGQGTNQPQHF. CDR3 DNA sequence: TGTGCCAGCAGGGGACAGGGTACCAATCAGCCCCAGCATTTT.

The chain couples TRBV12-5 to TRBJ1-1, with TRBD1 matching 7 bases. The CDR3 has 17 residues. CDR1 and CDR2 (germline): LGHNT, FRNRAP. Losses at the gene ends were 2 bases for V and 3 bases for J; bases not matched to a gene: 12. The CDR3 is CASGLSPKGAVDTEAFF. The CDR3 DNA sequence: TGTGCTAGTGGTTTGTCACCGAAGGGGGCGGTGGACACTGAAGCTTTCTTT.